These 6 T cell receptor beta chains came from one sample sequenced in a study of blood T cell repertoires in COVID-19 (dated by TCRdb to about 2020). The library was produced with the immunoSEQ multiplex PCR assay. TCRdb took this table from immuneACCESS and kept in-frame rearrangements with V and J called. Such tables lack part of the clones; where checked against another copy, unresolved V genes explain under half of the gap, and the rest is unexplained. The sample records a few hundred thousand clones, roughly 86% of which are singletons. The ten largest clones take up 1.5% to 2% of the sample. Sequencing used PBMCs or T cells enriched from blood (not recorded which). These receptors originate from a woman aged 25 to 39 who had recovered from COVID-19.

V usage is TRBV7-9 and J usage is TRBJ1-1; 8 nucleotides agree with TRBD1. The germline V gene encodes CDR1 SEHNR and CDR2 FQNEAQ (reference sequence). V was clipped by 6 bases and J by 1 base; unmatched bases: 7. This CDR3 contains 15 residues. The CDR3: CASRLQGDPNTEAFF. CDR3 coding DNA: TGTGCCAGCAGGTTACAGGGGGATCCGAACACTGAAGCTTTCTTT.

This clone was counted between two and nine times. This chain joins TRBV6-2 or TRBV6-3 and TRBJ1-1; D uncertain. Between the trimmed V and J ends, which lost 2 bases and 1 base, there was a span of 8 bases. This CDR3 is 14 amino acids long. Germline V CDR1 and CDR2: MNHEY, SVGEGT. The CDR3 sequence: CASSYPRENTEAFF. For the CDR3, the DNA is TGTGCCAGCAGTTACCCGCGGGAGAACACTGAAGCTTTCTTT.

This chain connects TRBV15 to TRBJ1-1; unclear D gene. The length of the CDR3 is 13 residues. Germline loops: CDR1 LNHNV, CDR2 YYDKDF (reference sequence). V gave up 5 bases and J gave up 6 bases, with 13 bases separating them. CDR3 sequence: CATSPYRSSEAFF. CDR3 bases: TGTGCCACCAGCCCCTACCGTAGCTCTGAAGCTTTCTTT.

CDR3 DNA: TGCAGCGTTAGGGGGATTTACGAGCAGTACTTC. Protein product: CSVRGIYEQYF. The gene calls are TRBV29-1 and TRBJ2-7; a weak D match, TRBD1 (6 bases). There are 11 residues in the CDR3. CDR1 and CDR2 from the germline V gene are SQVTM and ANQGSEA. V was cut by 5 bases and J by 4 bases, with 9 bases left in between.

The chain couples TRBV7-9 to TRBJ1-2, with D unresolved. CDR3 length: 11 residues. Germline CDR1 SEHNR, CDR2 FQNEAQ (reference sequence). Trimming removed 10 bases at V and 5 bases at J, with 11 bases between. CDR3 nucleotide sequence: TGTGCCACCTCGGTTTTTTATGGCTACACCTTC. Its translation: CATSVFYGYTF. Full variable domain (missing parts from reference TRBV7-9 and TRBJ1-2): DTGVSQNPRHKITKRGQNVTFRCDPISEHNRLYWYRQTLGQGPEFLTYFQNEAQLEKSRLLSDRFSAERPKGSFSTLEIQRTEQGDSAMYLCATSVFYGYTFGSGTRLTVV.

This clone has just one count. The chain uses TRBV21-1 and TRBJ1-5; the table calls TRBD1, which could not be checked here. TRBV21-1 is described as a pseudogene. This CDR3 spans 18 amino acids. Written as DNA, the CDR3 is TGTGCCAGCAGCAAAACGCAGTCATTAAGACAAAGCAATCAGCCCCAGCATTTT. This gives the protein CASSKTQSLRQSNQPQHF.